These 21 T cell receptor beta chains share one sample of origin, sequenced in a study of CD8+CD57+ T cells in acquired aplastic anemia. Profiling that covered TCR beta VDJ and CDR3 relied on genomic DNA as its template. Each CDR3 protein gets one entry after TCRdb re-called the reads with MiXCR. The data show a few hundred thousand distinct CDR3 sequences, about three fifths seen once. In patients chosen for sequencing, flow cytometry had shown CD8+CD57+ cell expansion. The sequenced sample was sorted CD4+, CD8+, or CD8+CD57+ T cells (not recorded which) from PBMCs. Receptors were obtained from a human donor with aplastic anemia.

The chain carries TRBV5-1 and TRBJ2-2, with a possible D match to TRBD2 (7 bases). Trimming stripped 3 bases from V and 4 bases from J, with 40 bases between. Germline V gives CDR1 SGHRS, CDR2 YFSETQ. This CDR3 region has 24 residues. CDR3 residues: CASSSGAGAQETQYSGTGTGELFF. The CDR3 coding sequence is TGCGCCAGCAGCTCGGGGGCGGGGGCACAAGAGACCCAGTACTCCGGGACGGGCACCGGGGAGCTGTTTTTT.

The rearrangement links TRBV2 to TRBJ2-7, with 12 positions matching TRBD2. Trimming took 3 bases from V and 0 from J; bases not matched to a gene: 3. CDR1 and CDR2 (germline): SNHLY, FYNNEI. There are 16 residues in the CDR3. The CDR3 nucleotides read TGTGCCAGCAGTGAGTGGACTAGCGGGACCTCCTACGAGCAGTACTTC. It yields the protein CASSEWTSGTSYEQYF.

V gene TRBV11-1 combines with J gene TRBJ1-5; TRBD1 is a possible D gene (6 bases). Germline lookup yields CDR1 SGHAT and CDR2 FQDESV (reference sequence). This CDR3 has 16 amino acids. V dropped 1 base and J dropped 4 bases, with 14 bases sitting between them. CDR3 sequence: CASSLGSGGPNQPQHF. In DNA form, the CDR3 reads TGTGCCAGCAGCTTAGGTTCGGGGGGGCCAAATCAGCCCCAGCATTTT.

Comment on this clonotype: One end of the junction varies from germline; a read error may be responsible. The chain is built from TRBV10-1 and TRBJ2-2; 9 positions match TRBD2. CDR3 length equals 14 residues. In germline, CDR1 is WNHNN, CDR2 SYGVQD (reference sequence). The CDR3 here is CASSALAGNGELLF. The CDR3 region has the DNA TGCGCCAGCAGTGCGCTAGCGGGGAACGGGGAGCTGCTTTTT.

The rearrangement uses TRBV7-9 and TRBJ2-7; D tentatively reads TRBD1 or TRBD2 (5 bases each). The CDR3 spans 15 residues. V lost 3 bases to trimming and J lost 1 base, with 13 bases between them. Germline-derived CDR1 and CDR2 are SEHNR and FQNEAQ (reference sequence). In DNA form, the CDR3 reads TGTGCCAGCAGCTTCAGAGGGGCCACTTCCTACGAGCAGTACTTC. Translating gives CASSFRGATSYEQYF.

This clonotype has ten or more counts. V and J are TRBV20-1 and TRBJ1-1; TRBD1 agrees at 7 bases. This CDR3 comprises 14 residues. Germline CDR1 reads DFQATT; CDR2 reads SNEGSKA (reference sequence). V was clipped by 3 bases and J by 3 bases; unmatched bases: 7. Here the CDR3 DNA reads TGCAGTGCTAGGGTAGGGGGCAGTTACACTGAAGCTTTCTTT. This translates into CSARVGGSYTEAFF.

The rearrangement links TRBV29-1 to TRBJ2-3; a weak D match, TRBD1 (5 bases). Per the germline V gene, CDR1 is SQVTM and CDR2 is ANQGSEA. The CDR3 is 12 amino acids. V was clipped by 7 bases and J by 2 bases, with 10 bases between them. The CDR3 sequence is CSALQDTDTQYF. The CDR3 DNA reads TGCAGCGCCCTACAGGACACAGATACGCAGTATTTT.

The chain employs TRBV2 and TRBJ1-1; D unclear. Germline V lookup: CDR1 SNHLY, CDR2 FYNNEI. This CDR3 is built from 13 residues. Trimming took 7 bases from V and 1 from J, leaving 10 bases between them. CDR3 coding DNA: TGTGCCAGCAAGTTTGGCCAGAACACTGAAGCTTTCTTT. Translating gives CASKFGQNTEAFF. Complete variable domain (other parts from reference TRBV2 and TRBJ1-1): EPEVTQTPSHQVTQMGQEVILRCVPISNHLYFYWYRQILGQKVEFLVSFYNNEISEKSEIFDDQFSVERPDGSNFTLKIRSTKLEDSAMYFCASKFGQNTEAFFGQGTRLTVV.

This clonotype occurred a few times. One junction end does not reproduce the germline sequence, and a read error may be involved. The chain is built from TRBV12-3 or TRBV12-4 and TRBJ2-7; 9 nucleotides match TRBD2. The CDR3 has 13 amino acids. The CDR3 sequence: CASSLAGYYEQYF. CDR3 DNA sequence: TGTGCCAGCAGTCTAGCGGGGTACTACGAGCAGTACTTC.

The table lists this clonotype with a count of one. A junction boundary mismatches the germline segment, possibly from a read error. The V call is TRBV10-3, the J call TRBJ2-7, with D tentatively TRBD2 (5 bases). CDR1 is ENHRY and CDR2 is SYGVKD in the germline V gene. CDR3 length: 15 amino acids. CDR3 amino acids: CASSFSGISLHEQYF. In DNA form, the CDR3 reads TGTGCCAGCAGTTTTTCCGGGATCTCCCTCCACGAGCAGTACTTC.

The table lists this clonotype with many counts. The chain recombines TRBV11-3 with TRBJ2-1; 10 bases map to TRBD2. Germline CDR1 SGHNT, CDR2 YENEEA. The V and J ends lost 1 base and 12 bases, in that order; junction bases with no gene match: 15. This CDR3 is built from 17 residues. The CDR3 region is CASSLGISSGGAGGQFF. CDR3 nucleotide sequence: TGTGCCAGCAGCTTAGGGATTTCCAGCGGGGGGGCTGGGGGGCAGTTCTTC. The variable domain in full, with the rest retrieved from reference TRBV11-3 and TRBJ2-1, is EAGVVQSPRYKIIEKKQPVAFWCNPISGHNTLYWYLQNLGQGPELLIRYENEEAVDDSQLPKDRFSAERLKGVDSTLKIQPAELGDSAVYLCASSLGISSGGAGGQFFGPGTRLTVL.

This chain connects TRBV24-1 to TRBJ2-1, with 11 bases aligning to TRBD2. The ends lost 5 bases at V and 5 bases at J; junction bases unmatched: 4. The CDR3 totals 15 residues. Germline CDR1 is KGHDR and CDR2 is SFDVKD. CDR3 DNA: TGTGCCACCAGTGCAACTAGCGGGAGCGACAATGAGCAGTTCTTC. It yields the protein CATSATSGSDNEQFF.

This rearrangement joins TRBV7-9 to TRBJ2-1; no clear D gene. V lost 3 bases, J lost 6 bases, and 9 bases lay in between. The CDR3 length is 13 residues. Germline loops: CDR1 SEHNR, CDR2 FQNEAQ (reference sequence). The CDR3 DNA is TGTGCCAGCAGCTTGATCGCAGGCAATGAGCAGTTCTTC. It translates to CASSLIAGNEQFF.

This clonotype was seen only a few times. V and J are TRBV7-8 and TRBJ1-5; D is unresolved. With 5 bases removed from V and 5 bases from J, the gap between germline ends came to 10 bases. This CDR3 is built from 13 residues. Germline CDR1 SGHVS, CDR2 FQNEAQ. CDR3 loop: CASSPGKDQPQHF. In nucleotides, the CDR3 is TGTGCCAGCAGCCCTGGGAAGGATCAGCCCCAGCATTTT.

The chain combines TRBV15 with TRBJ1-4; D is possibly TRBD1 (6 bases). Germline CDR1 LNHNV, CDR2 YYDKDF (reference sequence). The CDR3 contains 14 residues. The V and J ends lost 4 bases and 7 bases respectively, with 13 bases between them. As DNA, the CDR3 is TGTGCCACCAGCATCAAGGGGGAGGGTGAAAAACTGTTTTTT. This gives the protein CATSIKGEGEKLFF.

The rearrangement uses TRBV2 and TRBJ2-7; D remains ambiguous. The CDR3 loop spans 11 amino acids. Germline V gene sequence: CDR1 SNHLY, CDR2 FYNNEI. The V end lost 10 bases, the J end lost 2 bases, and 9 bases lay between the germline ends. This CDR3 reads CATLAAYEQYF. DNA for the CDR3: TGTGCCACCCTGGCAGCCTACGAGCAGTACTTC.

The chain combines TRBV2 with TRBJ2-7; D not certain. This CDR3 has 14 residues. V dropped 2 bases and J dropped 3 bases, with 11 bases sitting between them. Germline CDR1 and CDR2: SNHLY and FYNNEI. The CDR3 DNA follows: TGTGCCAGCAGTGAATCAGGTGGCCGCTACGAGCAGTACTTC. Protein product: CASSESGGRYEQYF.

This clonotype turned up a few times. A much bigger clone sits one base away, suggesting this may be a read error. The CDR3 DNA follows: TGTGCCAGCAGTTTGGCGGAGAACTATGGCCACACCTTC. This sequence encodes CASSLAENYGHTF. J is TRBJ1-2 and V is TRBV2; D unresolved. The CDR3 extends over 13 amino acids. The germline CDR1 and CDR2 sequences are SNHLY and FYNNEI. Combining the CDR3 with reference TRBV2 and TRBJ1-2 gives the whole variable domain EPEVTQTPSHQVTQMGQEVILRCVPISNHLYFYWYRQILGQKVEFLVSFYNNEISEKSEIFDDQFSVERPDGSNFTLKIRSTKLEDSAMYFCASSLAENYGHTFGSGTRLTVV.

This chain connects TRBV19 to TRBJ1-2, with D unresolved. This CDR3 has 12 residues. V lost 4 bases, J lost 4 bases, and 7 bases lay in between. Germline-derived CDR1 and CDR2 are LNHDA and SQIVND (reference sequence). The CDR3 spells CASSKHSYGYTF. CDR3 nucleotides: TGTGCCAGTAGTAAACACAGCTATGGCTACACCTTC.

A remark on this clonotype: The CDR3 ends on some other residue instead of the conserved phenylalanine or tryptophan, so this is likely a read error. The chain carries TRBV24-1 and TRBJ2-1; perhaps TRBD2 as D (6 bases). This CDR3 contains 13 residues. V was trimmed by 10 bases and J by 4 bases, leaving 13 bases between them. From germline, CDR1 is KGHDR and CDR2 SFDVKD. The CDR3 is CATQRAEYNEQFL. The CDR3 nucleotides are TGTGCCACACAGCGGGCAGAGTACAATGAGCAGTTCCTC.

This clonotype was seen more than once but under ten times. V usage is TRBV7-9 and J usage is TRBJ2-7; D unclear. The CDR3 length is 13 residues. Trimming stripped 4 bases from V and 0 bases from J, with 7 bases between. Germline V gene sequence: CDR1 SEHNR, CDR2 FQNEAQ (reference sequence). DNA of the CDR3: TGTGCCAGCAGCTCTACGAGCTCCTACGAGCAGTACTTC. Residues: CASSSTSSYEQYF.